Each of the 6 T cell receptor beta chains below was sequenced from the same sample in a study of shared clonotypes between healthy human individuals. Sequencing used immunoSEQ multiplex PCR; TCRdb keeps in-frame clones, though not all of them. The sample lists approximately 2.5 million clones; around 90% were seen once. The sample taken for sequencing was naive CD4+ T cells sorted from blood. Subset of the sample: CD45RA+ positively selected. Receptor source: a man aged 18 to 29 in good health.

This clone came up once. The chain is built from TRBV30 and TRBJ2-1; D may be TRBD1 (6 bases). Trimming took off 3 bases at V and 6 bases at J, with 12 bases between the two ends. The V gene's germline CDR1 is GTSNPN and CDR2 SVGIG (reference sequence). CDR3 length: 13 amino acids. Here the CDR3 reads CAWSADRANEQFF. DNA of the CDR3: TGTGCCTGGAGCGCGGACAGAGCCAATGAGCAGTTCTTC.

The chain couples TRBV6-1 to TRBJ2-7; 13 nucleotides align to TRBD2. CDR1 and CDR2 from the germline V gene are MNHNS and SASEGT. V was clipped by 4 bases and J by 2 bases; unmatched bases: 5. The CDR3 extends over 16 amino acids. The CDR3 DNA reads as TGTGCCAGCAGTGGCGGACTAGCGGGAGAACCCTACGAGCAGTACTTC. Translation gives CASSGGLAGEPYEQYF.

The chain couples TRBV2 to TRBJ1-2; 7 bases map to TRBD1. Germline trimming cut 6 bases from V and 7 bases from J; bases unmatched to any gene: 8. Germline V gives CDR1 SNHLY, CDR2 FYNNEI. The CDR3 is made up of 13 amino acids. CDR3 region: CASSAGQSGGYTF. In nucleotides, the CDR3 is TGTGCCAGCAGCGCGGGACAGTCGGGTGGCTACACCTTC.

The chain employs TRBV29-1 and TRBJ2-5; a weak D match, TRBD2 (6 bases). This CDR3 is 14 amino acids long. V lost 5 bases and J lost 5, with 18 bases in between. The V gene's germline CDR1 is SQVTM and CDR2 ANQGSEA. CDR3 protein: CSVFRGGMSETQYF. Written as DNA, the CDR3 is TGCAGCGTTTTCCGTGGAGGGATGTCTGAGACCCAGTACTTC.

The chain recombines TRBV9 with TRBJ2-1, with TRBD2 matching 8 bases. The CDR3 length is 17 residues. The germline gives CDR1 SGDLS, CDR2 YYNGEE. Trimming cost V 0 bases and J 12 bases; bases outside gene matches: 17. CDR3 loop: CASSVDHLGTRPSGQFF. For the CDR3, the DNA is TGTGCCAGCAGCGTAGATCACCTGGGGACTAGGCCCTCGGGGCAGTTCTTC. The whole variable domain, filled in from reference TRBV9 and TRBJ2-1, reads DSGVTQTPKHLITATGQRVTLRCSPRSGDLSVYWYQQSLDQGLQFLIQYYNGEERAKGNILERFSAQQFPDLHSELNLSSLELGDSALYFCASSVDHLGTRPSGQFFGPGTRLTVL.

Concerning this clone itself: The sample contains more than one DNA sequence encoding this CDR3. This chain uses TRBV18 with TRBJ2-7; D is unresolved. Looked up from germline, CDR1 is KGHSH and CDR2 is LQKENI. V lost 0 bases, J lost 3 bases, and 9 bases lay in between. CDR3 length: 14 residues. CDR3 sequence: CASSPPGPSYEQYF. The CDR3 nucleotides are TGTGCCAGCTCACCACCGGGTCCTAGCTACGAGCAGTACTTC. The full variable domain, rest sourced from reference TRBV18 and TRBJ2-7, is NAGVMQNPRHLVRRRGQEARLRCSPMKGHSHVYWYRQLPEEGLKFMVYLQKENIIDESGMPKERFSAEFPKEGPSILRIQQVVRGDSAAYFCASSPPGPSYEQYFGPGTRLTVT.